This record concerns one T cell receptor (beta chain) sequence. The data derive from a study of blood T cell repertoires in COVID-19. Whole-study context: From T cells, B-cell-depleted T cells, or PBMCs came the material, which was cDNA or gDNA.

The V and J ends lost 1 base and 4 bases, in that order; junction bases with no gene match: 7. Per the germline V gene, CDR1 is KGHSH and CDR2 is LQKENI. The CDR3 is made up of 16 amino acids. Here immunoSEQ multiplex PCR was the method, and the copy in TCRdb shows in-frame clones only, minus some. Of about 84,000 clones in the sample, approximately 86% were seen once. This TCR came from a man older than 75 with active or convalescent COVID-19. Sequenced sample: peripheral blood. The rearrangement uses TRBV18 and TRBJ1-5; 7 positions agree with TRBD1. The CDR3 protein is CASSPRGTAVNQPQHF. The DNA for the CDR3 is TGTGCCAGCTCACCACGTGGGACAGCCGTAAATCAGCCCCAGCATTTT.